The 10 T cell receptor beta chains reported below all come from one sample, sequenced in a study of cytomegalovirus exposure and HLA in healthy donors. Primers included in the PCR were 60 Vbeta and 13 Jbeta primers. TCRdb's copy holds only in-frame clones and misses some; the assay was immunoSEQ multiplex PCR. The profile shows over 110,000 clones, roughly 80% of them singletons. The sample consisted of PBMCs. Receptors originate from a woman aged 50 to 60 in good health and CMV-seropositive.

The J gene is TRBJ2-7, the V gene TRBV28; TRBD1 matches at 9 bases. The V gene end was trimmed by 8 bases and the J gene end by 3 bases; junction bases not matched to a gene: 5. The CDR3 covers 13 residues. Germline V gene lookup returns CDR1 MDHEN and CDR2 SYDVKM. The CDR3 sequence: CASRDRAFYEQYF. CDR3 nucleotides: TGTGCCAGCCGGGACAGGGCCTTCTACGAGCAGTACTTC.

This chain uses TRBV19 with TRBJ1-1, with 9 bases matching TRBD1. CDR3 length: 14 amino acids. Germline CDR1 LNHDA, CDR2 SQIVND (reference sequence). Losses at the gene ends were 4 bases for V and 5 bases for J; bases not matched to a gene: 5. The CDR3 DNA is TGTGCCAGTAGTAGCGACAGGGGGAGGACTGAAGCTTTCTTT. Its translation is CASSSDRGRTEAFF. Supplemented by reference TRBV19 and TRBJ1-1, the full variable domain reads DGGITQSPKYLFRKEGQNVTLSCEQNLNHDAMYWYRQDPGQGLRLIYYSQIVNDFQKGDIAEGYSVSREKKESFPLTVTSAQKNPTAFYLCASSSDRGRTEAFFGQGTRLTVV.

The chain couples TRBV5-1 to TRBJ1-2; 10 bases agree with TRBD1. The CDR3 covers 14 residues. Looked up from germline, CDR1 is SGHRS and CDR2 is YFSETQ. V shed 3 bases, J shed 4 bases, and the junction held 3 bases outside the gene matches. DNA for the CDR3: TGCGCCAGCAGCTGGACAGGGGGTGGCTATGGCTACACCTTC. This gives the protein CASSWTGGGYGYTF.

This chain connects TRBV5-1 to TRBJ1-6; maybe TRBD1 (5 bases). V lost 5 bases to trimming and J lost 7 bases, with 13 bases between them. Looked up from germline, CDR1 is SGHRS and CDR2 is YFSETQ. The CDR3 has 14 amino acids. Here the CDR3 reads CASRPTGTNSPLHF. As DNA, the CDR3 is TGCGCCAGCAGACCAACAGGAACGAATTCACCCCTCCACTTT.

CDR3 amino acids: CASSGPSGNTGELFF. CDR3 DNA sequence: TGTGCCAGCAGTGGTCCTAGCGGTAACACCGGGGAGCTGTTTTTT. The chain joins TRBV2 to TRBJ2-2; 7 bases match TRBD2. Germline-derived CDR1 and CDR2 are SNHLY and FYNNEI. The CDR3 loop spans 15 amino acids. The trim removed 4 bases at V and 2 bases at J, leaving 4 bases unmatched.

For this clone: An end of the junction differs from the germline gene, which may be a read error. The CDR3 bases are TGCAGTGCTAGAGATCGGGACAGGGGTTTCTTC. Translated, it gives CSARDRDRGFF. V gene TRBV20-1 combines with J gene TRBJ1-2; 10 bases align to TRBD1. Germline V CDR1 and CDR2: DFQATT, SNEGSKA (reference sequence). The CDR3 is made up of 11 amino acids.

The rearrangement uses TRBV7-2 and TRBJ1-2, with no clear D. The CDR3 covers 15 residues. Trimming took 5 bases from V and 8 from J, leaving 21 bases between them. CDR1 and CDR2 from the germline V gene are SGHTA and FQGNSA. The CDR3 loop reads CASSRNLASGSGYTF. The CDR3 DNA reads as TGTGCCAGCAGCCGGAATTTAGCGTCGGGGAGCGGCTACACCTTC. Combining the CDR3 with reference TRBV7-2 and TRBJ1-2 gives the whole variable domain GAGVSQSPSNKVTEKGKDVELRCDPISGHTALYWYRQSLGQGLEFLIYFQGNSAPDKSGLPSDRFSAERTGGSVSTLTIQRTQQEDSAVYLCASSRNLASGSGYTFGSGTRLTVV.

This clone was detected once. The chain uses TRBV7-5 and TRBJ2-6; TRBD1, the D gene given by the table, was not confirmed from the DNA. TRBV7-5 is assigned pseudogene status. CDR3 length: 16 residues. The CDR3 DNA is TGTGCCAGAAGCCTCCCCAGATACTCTGGGGCCAACGTCCTGACTTTC. It yields the protein CARSLPRYSGANVLTF.

The table lists this clone with a few counts. The chain uses TRBV6-5 and TRBJ2-7; 9 bases align to TRBD2. Per germline, CDR1 MNHEY and CDR2 SVGAGI. The CDR3 runs 12 residues. With V trimmed by 8 bases and J by 2 bases, 1 base remained unmatched. CDR3 DNA: TGTGCCAGCCGCGGGGGGGCCTACGAGCAGTACTTC. As protein: CASRGGAYEQYF.

The rearrangement uses TRBV2 and TRBJ2-1; TRBD1 is a possible D gene (6 bases). Germline V lookup: CDR1 SNHLY, CDR2 FYNNEI. CDR3 length: 13 residues. The ends were cut back, 8 bases at V and 5 bases at J, with 13 bases in the middle. CDR3 DNA sequence: TGTGCCAGCGGGAAGGACAGCCACAATGAGCAGTTCTTC. Encoded protein: CASGKDSHNEQFF.